A selection of T cell receptor beta chains follows, all from one sample in a study of control samples from healthy donors and cancer patients. Generated by immunoSEQ multiplex PCR, the TCRdb table keeps only in-frame clones and is missing some. The table shows just under 100,000 clones, with about 92% occurring only once. The specimen was blood. The receptor set was obtained from a man younger than 35 in good health. Both conserved end residues are part of each CDR3. The D gene is left open where the match is weak. For some rows the clone size is stated as once, few or many, or as a class when expanded; others skip it.

CDR3 DNA: TGCAGCGTCGTGACAGGGAAAAACACTGAAGCTTTCTTT
CDR3 protein: CSVVTGKNTEAFF
J gene: TRBJ1-1
V gene: TRBV29-1
D gene: TRBD1
clone size: NA

CDR3 DNA: TGTGCCAGCAGCTTAGGGGATGAAGCTTTCTTT
CDR3 protein: CASSLGDEAFF
J gene: TRBJ1-1
V gene: TRBV11-1
D gene: NA
clone size: NA

CDR3 DNA: TGTGCCAGCAACATACAGGGGAATTCACCCCTCCACTTT
CDR3 protein: CASNIQGNSPLHF
J gene: TRBJ1-6
V gene: TRBV7-9
D gene: TRBD1
clone size: NA

CDR3 DNA: TGTGCCAGCAGTGTGGTCGCTACAGGGCGGTACGATGAGCAGTTCTTC
CDR3 protein: CASSVVATGRYDEQFF
J gene: TRBJ2-1
V gene: TRBV6-1
D gene: NA
clone size: NA

CDR3 DNA: TGTGCCAGCAAACCCCTCGAGGGTGAGCAGTTCTTC
CDR3 protein: CASKPLEGEQFF
J gene: TRBJ2-1
V gene: TRBV6-5
D gene: NA
clone size: once

CDR3 DNA: TGTGCCAGCAGCTTAACCGACGCGACTGAAGCTTTCTTT
CDR3 protein: CASSLTDATEAFF
J gene: TRBJ1-1
V gene: TRBV11-2
D gene: NA
clone size: NA

CDR3 DNA: TGTGCCAGCACCACGAAGGCCACTGAAGCTTTCTTT
CDR3 protein: CASTTKATEAFF
J gene: TRBJ1-1
V gene: TRBV27
D gene: NA
clone size: NA

CDR3 DNA: TGTGCCAGCAGTACGTCCCGGGACAGGGCGAACACCGGGGAGCTGTTTTTT
CDR3 protein: CASSTSRDRANTGELFF
J gene: TRBJ2-2
V gene: TRBV7-9
D gene: TRBD1
clone size: NA

CDR3 DNA: TGTGCCAGCAACAACCTAGGGGGTCGCGCTGAAGCTTTCTTT
CDR3 protein: CASNNLGGRAEAFF
J gene: TRBJ1-1
V gene: TRBV25-1
D gene: NA
clone size: NA

CDR3 DNA: TGTGCCAGCAGCTTAGGGCCCCTGGGCGAGCAGTACTTC
CDR3 protein: CASSLGPLGEQYF
J gene: TRBJ2-7
V gene: TRBV11-3
D gene: NA
clone size: NA

CDR3 DNA: TGTGCCAGCAGCTTAATTCGACAGGACCAGACGGAGGGCTACACCTTC
CDR3 protein: CASSLIRQDQTEGYTF
J gene: TRBJ1-2
V gene: TRBV7-6
D gene: NA
clone size: NA

CDR3 DNA: TGTGCCACCAGCCAAACAGGGGGCACTGAAGCTTTCTTT
CDR3 protein: CATSQTGGTEAFF
J gene: TRBJ1-1
V gene: TRBV15
D gene: TRBD1
clone size: NA

CDR3 DNA: TGTGCCAGCAGCCAAGAAAGAATTGGAGGGGAGCTGTTTTTT
CDR3 protein: CASSQERIGGELFF
J gene: TRBJ2-2
V gene: TRBV3-1/TRBV3-2
D gene: NA
clone size: NA

CDR3 DNA: TGTGCCAGCAGCCCCCTGACGGGGACTGGAAACACCATATATTTT
CDR3 protein: CASSPLTGTGNTIYF
J gene: TRBJ1-3
V gene: TRBV11-2
D gene: NA
clone size: NA

CDR3 DNA: TGCGCCAGCAGCCAACGGGACAGAGTTAACTATGGCTACACCTTC
CDR3 protein: CASSQRDRVNYGYTF
J gene: TRBJ1-2
V gene: TRBV4-1
D gene: TRBD1
clone size: NA

CDR3 DNA: TGTGCCACCAGCTCCTACGGGGGGACTAGCGGGAGCTTAGCTGGGGCCAACGTCCTGACTTTC
CDR3 protein: CATSSYGGTSGSLAGANVLTF
J gene: TRBJ2-6
V gene: TRBV15
D gene: TRBD2
clone size: once

CDR3 DNA: TGTGCCAGCAGCGTTCGACAGGGGGCATTGTATGGCTACACCTTC
CDR3 protein: CASSVRQGALYGYTF
J gene: TRBJ1-2
V gene: TRBV7-2
D gene: TRBD1
clone size: once

CDR3 DNA: TGTGCCAGCAGCTTAGTCCGGGGGGCAAATCAAGAGACCCAGTACTTC
CDR3 protein: CASSLVRGANQETQYF
J gene: TRBJ2-5
V gene: TRBV7-2
D gene: NA
clone size: NA

CDR3 DNA: TGTGCCAGCAGTTACGAGGGGGGGCAGTTCTTC
CDR3 protein: CASSYEGGQFF
J gene: TRBJ2-1
V gene: TRBV6-6
D gene: NA
clone size: NA

CDR3 DNA: TGTGCCAGCAGCATGATAGCTACTGAGCAGTTCTTC
CDR3 protein: CASSMIATEQFF
J gene: TRBJ2-1
V gene: TRBV7-6
D gene: NA
clone size: NA

CDR3 DNA: TGCAGCGTGACAGGGAGGACCTTC
CDR3 protein: CSVTGRTF
J gene: TRBJ1-2
V gene: TRBV29-1
D gene: TRBD1
clone size: NA

CDR3 DNA: TGTGCCACCAGTGATTGGAGAGCCGGGTCGAACGGGGAGCTGTTTTTT
CDR3 protein: CATSDWRAGSNGELFF
J gene: TRBJ2-2
V gene: TRBV24-1
D gene: NA
clone size: NA

CDR3 DNA: TGTGCCAGCAGTTTACCGGGGGCTGAAGCTTTCTTT
CDR3 protein: CASSLPGAEAFF
J gene: TRBJ1-1
V gene: TRBV27
D gene: NA
clone size: once

CDR3 DNA: TGCGCCAGCAGCTTGCAAGGGGACAATGAGCAGTTCTTC
CDR3 protein: CASSLQGDNEQFF
J gene: TRBJ2-1
V gene: TRBV5-1
D gene: NA
clone size: NA

CDR3 DNA: TGTGCCAGCAGTTTAGGCAACGACCCCGCGCAGTATTTT
CDR3 protein: CASSLGNDPAQYF
J gene: TRBJ2-3
V gene: TRBV27
D gene: NA
clone size: NA

CDR3 DNA: TGTGCCAGCATAGGGCAGGGGGCAGATACGCAGTATTTT
CDR3 protein: CASIGQGADTQYF
J gene: TRBJ2-3
V gene: TRBV2
D gene: TRBD1
clone size: NA

CDR3 DNA: TGCGCCAGCAGTGACGCTCGGGGGTTGGATTCACCCCTCCACTTT
CDR3 protein: CASSDARGLDSPLHF
J gene: TRBJ1-6
V gene: TRBV10-2
D gene: NA
clone size: NA

CDR3 DNA: TGTGCCAGTAGTAACCCAGGAGGGGCTAGCACAGATACGCAGTATTTT
CDR3 protein: CASSNPGGASTDTQYF
J gene: TRBJ2-3
V gene: TRBV19
D gene: NA
clone size: few

CDR3 DNA: TGTGCCAGCAGTGTCCGGGCCTACGAGCAGTACTTC
CDR3 protein: CASSVRAYEQYF
J gene: TRBJ2-7
V gene: TRBV2
D gene: NA
clone size: once

CDR3 DNA: TGTGCCTGGAGCGGCGGGAACTATGGCTACACCTTC
CDR3 protein: CAWSGGNYGYTF
J gene: TRBJ1-2
V gene: TRBV30
D gene: NA
clone size: NA

CDR3 DNA: TGTGCCGGCAGGAGGGGGGATAATTCACCCCTCCACTTT
CDR3 protein: CAGRRGDNSPLHF
J gene: TRBJ1-6
V gene: TRBV2
D gene: NA
clone size: once

CDR3 DNA: TGTGCCAGCAGCTTTCCCGGGACCTCTGGAAATGAGCAGTTCTTC
CDR3 protein: CASSFPGTSGNEQFF
J gene: TRBJ2-1
V gene: TRBV11-2
D gene: NA
clone size: NA

CDR3 DNA: TGTGCCAGCAGTGAAGCTTATAGGCTCCCTTTC
CDR3 protein: CASSEAYRLPF
J gene: TRBJ1-2
V gene: TRBV2
D gene: NA
clone size: NA

CDR3 DNA: TGTGCCAGCAGCTTAGTTGCGGGAGAAACCATAGTAGGCTCCTACAATGAGCAGTTCTTC
CDR3 protein: CASSLVAGETIVGSYNEQFF
J gene: TRBJ2-1
V gene: TRBV7-6
D gene: TRBD2
clone size: NA

CDR3 DNA: TGTGCCAGCTCACCGGGGGGTGGGTCGCAAGAGACCCAGTACTTC
CDR3 protein: CASSPGGGSQETQYF
J gene: TRBJ2-5
V gene: TRBV18
D gene: NA
clone size: NA

CDR3 DNA: TGTGCCAGCAGCTTGGGTGGTGGCTACACCTTC
CDR3 protein: CASSLGGGYTF
J gene: TRBJ1-2
V gene: TRBV5-6
D gene: NA
clone size: NA

CDR3 DNA: TGTGCCAGCAGTGAAGGGGGCTGGGGGCTGGCTGACGATGAAAAACTGTTTTTT
CDR3 protein: CASSEGGWGLADDEKLFF
J gene: TRBJ1-4
V gene: TRBV6-1
D gene: NA
clone size: NA

CDR3 DNA: TGCAGCGTTATGACAGGGGCCGACAATACCTTC
CDR3 protein: CSVMTGADNTF
J gene: TRBJ1-2
V gene: TRBV29-1
D gene: TRBD1
clone size: NA

CDR3 DNA: TGTGCCAGTAGTATAGAGGAAGGCGTTACCGGGGAGCTGTTTTTT
CDR3 protein: CASSIEEGVTGELFF
J gene: TRBJ2-2
V gene: TRBV19
D gene: NA
clone size: NA

CDR3 DNA: TGTGCCAGCAGTTACTCGTTCCGGGAGGGGTTCACTGAAGCTTTCTTT
CDR3 protein: CASSYSFREGFTEAFF
J gene: TRBJ1-1
V gene: TRBV6-2/TRBV6-3
D gene: NA
clone size: NA

CDR3 DNA: TGTGCCAGCAGTTCACAGTATAATCAGCCCCAGCATTTT
CDR3 protein: CASSSQYNQPQHF
J gene: TRBJ1-5
V gene: TRBV27
D gene: NA
clone size: NA

CDR3 DNA: TGTGCCAGCGCTACACGACCCTCGAATGGCTACACCTTC
CDR3 protein: CASATRPSNGYTF
J gene: TRBJ1-2
V gene: TRBV27
D gene: NA
clone size: NA

CDR3 DNA: TGTGCCAGTAGTATAGGAACGGGCATTCAGCCCCAGCATTTT
CDR3 protein: CASSIGTGIQPQHF
J gene: TRBJ1-5
V gene: TRBV19
D gene: NA
clone size: NA

CDR3 DNA: TGCAGCGTTCCGGGACAGGGATACGGCTACACCTTC
CDR3 protein: CSVPGQGYGYTF
J gene: TRBJ1-2
V gene: TRBV29-1
D gene: TRBD1
clone size: NA

CDR3 DNA: TGTGCCAGTAGTGTCGGAAGATCCTACGAGCAGTACTTC
CDR3 protein: CASSVGRSYEQYF
J gene: TRBJ2-7
V gene: TRBV19
D gene: NA
clone size: NA

CDR3 DNA: TGCGCCAGCAGCTTGGGGTACCAAGAGACCCAGTACTTC
CDR3 protein: CASSLGYQETQYF
J gene: TRBJ2-5
V gene: TRBV5-1
D gene: NA
clone size: NA